One sample yielded the 26 T cell receptor beta chains listed below, sequenced in a study of shared clonotypes between healthy human individuals. Sequencing used immunoSEQ multiplex PCR; TCRdb keeps in-frame clones, though not all of them. The table has roughly 640,000 clones, 95% to 98% seen once. The sample consisted of naive CD4+ T cells sorted from blood. This sample's subset: CD45RA+ positively selected. All receptors come from a woman in her 30s in good health.

This chain joins TRBV30 and TRBJ2-1; D gene uncertain. The CDR3 loop spans 13 amino acids. Germline V gives CDR1 GTSNPN, CDR2 SVGIG (reference sequence). Deletions cut 0 bases from V and 6 bases from J, with 9 bases between. The CDR3 nucleotides are TGTGCCTGGAGTGTAGAACTTACCAATGAGCAGTTCTTC. This encodes CAWSVELTNEQFF.

This chain connects TRBV7-3 to TRBJ1-1; 7 bases match TRBD1. From germline, CDR1 is SGHTA and CDR2 FQGTGA. There are 12 residues in the CDR3. J lost 7 bases, V lost 3 bases, and 2 bases had no gene match. The CDR3 spells CASSLQGDEAFF. In DNA, the CDR3 is TGTGCCAGCAGCTTGCAGGGGGATGAAGCTTTCTTT.

The V and J genes are TRBV9 and TRBJ2-2, with D possibly TRBD1 on 5 matching bases. The CDR3 loop spans 14 amino acids. The V end was cut by 4 bases, the J end by 6 bases, with 13 bases between. Germline-derived CDR1 and CDR2 are SGDLS and YYNGEE. CDR3 loop: CASSLQGGAGELFF. CDR3 nucleotide sequence: TGTGCCAGCAGCCTTCAGGGTGGGGCCGGGGAGCTGTTTTTT.

J is TRBJ2-7 and V is TRBV6-5; perhaps TRBD1 as D (6 bases). CDR1 is MNHEY, CDR2 SVGAGI, per germline. Deletions cut 4 bases from V and 2 bases from J, with 9 bases between. The CDR3 extends over 13 amino acids. The CDR3 spells CASSSRTAYEQYF. The CDR3 coding sequence is TGTGCCAGCAGTTCCCGGACAGCCTACGAGCAGTACTTC.

This chain links TRBV30 with TRBJ1-5; D call uncertain. Trimming stripped 0 bases from V and 11 bases from J, with 11 bases between. Germline CDR1 GTSNPN, CDR2 SVGIG (reference sequence). The CDR3 covers 12 residues. The CDR3 here is CAWSVGFGSQHF. The DNA for the CDR3 is TGTGCCTGGAGTGTCGGGTTTGGTTCCCAGCATTTT.

The V gene is TRBV28, the J gene TRBJ1-6, with D unclear. Trimming took 6 bases from V and 14 from J, leaving 14 bases between them. Germline V lookup: CDR1 MDHEN, CDR2 SYDVKM. The CDR3 has 12 residues. CDR3 protein: CASRQQTRALHF. Here the CDR3 DNA reads TGTGCCAGCAGGCAACAGACTCGGGCCCTCCACTTT.

The chain carries TRBV28 and TRBJ1-4; maybe TRBD1 (5 bases). The V and J ends lost 6 bases and 1 base respectively, with 12 bases between them. CDR1 and CDR2 (germline): MDHEN, SYDVKM. The CDR3 loop spans 15 amino acids. CDR3 region: CASSSRQLTNEKLFF. In DNA, the CDR3 is TGTGCCAGCAGCAGCAGACAGCTAACTAATGAAAAACTGTTTTTT.

The rearrangement joins TRBV28 to TRBJ2-7; D is unresolved. The CDR3 covers 13 residues. Trimming stripped 8 bases from V and 0 bases from J, with 11 bases between. The germline gives CDR1 MDHEN, CDR2 SYDVKM. As DNA, the CDR3 is TGTGCCAGCGGCGGATCACCCTCCTACGAGCAGTACTTC. This encodes CASGGSPSYEQYF.

The chain links TRBV5-5 to TRBJ1-5, with D maybe TRBD1 (5 bases). The CDR3 is 16 residues long. Germline V CDR1 and CDR2: SGHKS, YYEKEE (reference sequence). Trimming removed 1 base from V and 7 bases from J, with 18 bases in between. This CDR3 is CASSLWSDSTGQPQHF. The CDR3 bases are TGTGCCAGCAGCTTGTGGTCCGACAGCACTGGGCAGCCCCAGCATTTT.

The chain joins TRBV7-2 to TRBJ2-7; D perhaps matches TRBD2 (6 bases). The CDR3 covers 15 residues. V was pared by 1 base and J by 2 bases, with 12 bases between. CDR1 and CDR2 from the germline V gene are SGHTA and FQGNSA. The CDR3 DNA is TGTGCCAGCAGCTTAGGATCGGGGGTCACCTACGAGCAGTACTTC. It specifies CASSLGSGVTYEQYF.

The rearrangement links TRBV29-1 to TRBJ1-4; no definite D call. The length of the CDR3 is 15 residues. V was cut by 8 bases and J by 0 bases, with 16 bases left in between. Germline-derived CDR1 and CDR2 are SQVTM and ANQGSEA. The CDR3 DNA reads TGCAGCACCTCTCGGTTAGCTGCAACTAATGAAAAACTGTTTTTT. Translating gives CSTSRLAATNEKLFF.

V is TRBV6-1 and J is TRBJ2-1; 8 bases map to TRBD2. The CDR3 length is 17 residues. Germline CDR1 and CDR2: MNHNS and SASEGT. V lost 2 bases and J lost 1; bases outside the gene matches: 7. The CDR3 bases are TGTGCCAGCAGTGAACCCCCCGGGACTAGATCCTACAATGAGCAGTTCTTC. Residues: CASSEPPGTRSYNEQFF.

V is TRBV19 and J is TRBJ2-5, with 11 bases matching TRBD2. The germline CDR1 and CDR2 sequences are LNHDA and SQIVND (reference sequence). CDR3 length: 16 amino acids. J gave up 5 bases and V 8 bases, and 13 bases lay outside the gene matches. CDR3 sequence (DNA): TGTGCCAGTGCTAGCGGGAGGAGATTAGACGTTGAGACCCAGTACTTC. Its translation is CASASGRRLDVETQYF.

V and J are TRBV18 and TRBJ2-5; 7 positions agree with TRBD1. J lost 2 bases, V lost 6 bases, and 12 bases had no gene match. This CDR3 has 16 amino acids. In germline, CDR1 is KGHSH, CDR2 LQKENI. The CDR3 is CASSPSRTGQQETQYF. DNA for the CDR3: TGTGCCAGCTCCCCCTCGCGCACGGGACAGCAAGAGACCCAGTACTTC.

The chain employs TRBV7-3 and TRBJ2-2; no definite D call. This CDR3 is built from 12 residues. In germline, CDR1 is SGHTA, CDR2 FQGTGA. V gave up 5 bases and J gave up 7 bases, with 8 bases separating them. CDR3 sequence: CASSASSGELFF. CDR3 DNA: TGTGCCAGCAGCGCTAGTAGCGGGGAGCTGTTTTTT.

This clone was counted only a few times. The V call is TRBV19, the J call TRBJ1-5; 7 positions agree with TRBD1. Germline-derived CDR1 and CDR2 are LNHDA and SQIVND (reference sequence). The V gene end was trimmed by 9 bases and the J gene end by 6 bases; junction bases not matched to a gene: 5. The CDR3 sequence is 12 residues long. CDR3 loop: CARANRGQPQHF. CDR3 DNA: TGTGCCAGAGCAAACAGGGGTCAGCCCCAGCATTTT.

V and J are TRBV6-6 and TRBJ2-5; D remains unclear. V was cut by 7 bases and J by 4 bases, with 16 bases left in between. Germline CDR1 is MNHNY and CDR2 is SVGAGI (reference sequence). The CDR3 runs 14 residues. The CDR3 nucleotides read TGTGCCAGCACCCGAAGCCGGACGAGAGAGACCCAGTACTTC. As protein: CASTRSRTRETQYF.

This clone was detected once. The chain recombines TRBV11-3 with TRBJ2-2; unclear D gene. This CDR3 region has 15 residues. V lost 4 bases, J lost 1 base, and 10 bases lay in between. CDR1 and CDR2 (germline): SGHNT, YENEEA. For the CDR3, the DNA is TGTGCCAGCAGCTCATCAGTAAAGAACACCGGGGAGCTGTTTTTT. Encoded protein: CASSSSVKNTGELFF.

The chain joins TRBV9 to TRBJ2-5; D is ambiguous. The ends were cut back, 0 bases at V and 5 bases at J, with 17 bases in the middle. Germline values: CDR1 SGDLS, CDR2 YYNGEE. This CDR3 has 16 residues. CDR3: CASSVGWRGPLETQYF. CDR3 DNA: TGTGCCAGCAGCGTAGGTTGGAGAGGCCCCCTGGAGACCCAGTACTTC. Combining the CDR3 with reference TRBV9 and TRBJ2-5 gives the whole variable domain DSGVTQTPKHLITATGQRVTLRCSPRSGDLSVYWYQQSLDQGLQFLIQYYNGEERAKGNILERFSAQQFPDLHSELNLSSLELGDSALYFCASSVGWRGPLETQYFGPGTRLLVL.

This clone was counted between two and nine times. The chain combines TRBV28 with TRBJ1-5, with no clear D. CDR3 length: 12 residues. With 6 bases removed from V and 11 bases from J, the gap between germline ends came to 14 bases. Germline assignment: CDR1 MDHEN and CDR2 SYDVKM. Here the CDR3 reads CASSLPPRAQHF. As DNA, the CDR3 is TGTGCCAGCAGCCTTCCCCCCCGGGCCCAGCATTTT.

The count of this clone is one. The chain uses TRBV19 and TRBJ2-5, with D perhaps TRBD1 (6 bases). V was clipped by 3 bases and J by 1 base, with 18 bases between them. Looked up from germline, CDR1 is LNHDA and CDR2 is SQIVND (reference sequence). The CDR3 extends over 17 amino acids. CDR3: CASSMGAASLVQETQYF. In DNA form, the CDR3 reads TGTGCCAGTAGTATGGGGGCAGCCAGCCTAGTCCAAGAGACCCAGTACTTC.

This chain links TRBV19 with TRBJ2-7; 7 nucleotides line up with TRBD1. Germline V gene data show CDR1 as LNHDA and CDR2 as SQIVND (reference sequence). V dropped 5 bases and J dropped 4; count of bases not matched to a gene: 8. The CDR3 is 14 residues long. The CDR3 sequence: CASSATVTGYEQYF. The CDR3 DNA is TGTGCCAGTAGTGCGACCGTGACAGGGTACGAGCAGTACTTC.

The chain links TRBV6-1 to TRBJ1-2, with D maybe TRBD1 (5 bases). Germline V gene sequence: CDR1 MNHNS, CDR2 SASEGT. V lost 3 bases and J lost 4, with 9 bases in between. This CDR3 has 13 amino acids. The CDR3 DNA is TGTGCCAGCAGTGATATAGGGGTCTATGGCTACACCTTC. Protein sequence: CASSDIGVYGYTF.

The chain combines TRBV5-1 with TRBJ2-5; no clear D gene. CDR3 length equals 13 residues. Trimming cost V 2 bases and J 2 bases, with 7 bases left between them. Germline V lookup: CDR1 SGHRS, CDR2 YFSETQ. CDR3 sequence: CASSFGQQETQYF. For the CDR3, the DNA is TGCGCCAGCAGCTTCGGCCAGCAAGAGACCCAGTACTTC.

This chain joins TRBV25-1 and TRBJ2-5; no clear D. Trimming stripped 5 bases from V and 0 bases from J, with 10 bases between. This CDR3 has 14 amino acids. Per germline, CDR1 MGHDK and CDR2 SYGVNS. The CDR3 DNA follows: TGTGCCAGCAGTACTCGGACGTACCAAGAGACCCAGTACTTC. Amino acids: CASSTRTYQETQYF.

The gene calls are TRBV14 and TRBJ1-4, with 7 nucleotides matching TRBD1. Germline V lookup: CDR1 SGHDN, CDR2 FVKESK. The trim removed 8 bases at V and 1 base at J, leaving 4 bases unmatched. The CDR3 is made up of 14 amino acids. The CDR3 sequence: CASVRQGTNEKLFF. The DNA of the CDR3 is TGTGCCAGCGTACGACAGGGAACTAATGAAAAACTGTTTTTT.